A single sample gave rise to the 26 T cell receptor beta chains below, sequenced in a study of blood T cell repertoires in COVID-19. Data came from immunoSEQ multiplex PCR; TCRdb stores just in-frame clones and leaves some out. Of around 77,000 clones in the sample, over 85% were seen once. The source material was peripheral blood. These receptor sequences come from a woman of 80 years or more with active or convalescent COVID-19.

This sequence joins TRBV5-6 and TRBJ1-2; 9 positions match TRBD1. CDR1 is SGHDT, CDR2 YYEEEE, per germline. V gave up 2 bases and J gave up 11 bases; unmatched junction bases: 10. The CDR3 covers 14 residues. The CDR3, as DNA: TGTGCCAGCAGCTTCCGGAACAGGGGGCTAGGGTACACCTTC. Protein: CASSFRNRGLGYTF. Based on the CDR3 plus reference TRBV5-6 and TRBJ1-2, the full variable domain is DAGVTQSPTHLIKTRGQQVTLRCSPKSGHDTVSWYQQALGQGPQFIFQYYEEEERQRGNFPDRFSGHQFPNYSSELNVNALLLGDSALYLCASSFRNRGLGYTFGSGTRLTVV.

The CDR3 spells CASSFQGATNEKLFF. CDR3 DNA: TGTGCCAGCAGCTTTCAGGGGGCTACGAATGAAAAACTGTTTTTT. The V and J genes are TRBV7-9 and TRBJ1-4, with 8 bases lining up with TRBD1. Germline V gives CDR1 SEHNR, CDR2 FQNEAQ (reference sequence). The CDR3 sequence is 15 residues long. The V and J ends lost 3 bases and 5 bases, in that order; junction bases with no gene match: 5.

CDR3 coding DNA: TGTGTAATATTAACCGAGGATCCGAATAGCAATCAGCCCCAGCATTTT. It codes for CVILTEDPNSNQPQHF. V and J are TRBV6-4 and TRBJ1-5; unclear D gene. The CDR3 is 16 residues long. The germline V gene has CDR1 MRHNA and CDR2 SNTAGT.

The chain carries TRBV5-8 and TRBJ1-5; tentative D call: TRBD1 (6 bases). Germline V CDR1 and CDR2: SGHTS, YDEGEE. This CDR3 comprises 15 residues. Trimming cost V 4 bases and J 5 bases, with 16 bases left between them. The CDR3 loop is CASSPLWGRDQPQHF. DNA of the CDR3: TGTGCCAGCAGCCCACTATGGGGGCGGGATCAGCCCCAGCATTTT.

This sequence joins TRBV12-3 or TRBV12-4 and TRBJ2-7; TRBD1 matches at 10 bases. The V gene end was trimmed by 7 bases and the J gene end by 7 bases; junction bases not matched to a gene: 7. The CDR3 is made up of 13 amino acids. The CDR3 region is CASTRQGAREQYF. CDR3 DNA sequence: TGTGCCAGCACGAGACAGGGGGCAAGGGAGCAGTACTTC.

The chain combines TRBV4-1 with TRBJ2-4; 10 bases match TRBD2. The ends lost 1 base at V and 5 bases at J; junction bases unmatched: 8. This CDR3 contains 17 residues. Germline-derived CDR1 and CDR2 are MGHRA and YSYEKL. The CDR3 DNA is TGCGCCAGCAGCCAAGGCCTAGCGGGGGCCTTAGAAAACATTCAGTACTTC. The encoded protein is CASSQGLAGALENIQYF.

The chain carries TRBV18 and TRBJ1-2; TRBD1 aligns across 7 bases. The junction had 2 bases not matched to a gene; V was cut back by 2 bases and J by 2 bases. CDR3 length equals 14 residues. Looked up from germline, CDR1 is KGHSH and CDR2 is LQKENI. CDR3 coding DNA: TGTGCCAGCTCACCAGGGACAGCAAACTATGGCTACACCTTC. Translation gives CASSPGTANYGYTF.

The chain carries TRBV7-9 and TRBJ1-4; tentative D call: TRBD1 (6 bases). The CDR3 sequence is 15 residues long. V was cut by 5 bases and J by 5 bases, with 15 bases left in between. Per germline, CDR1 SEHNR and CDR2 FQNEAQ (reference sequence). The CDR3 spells CASSLRTDLNEKLFF. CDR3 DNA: TGTGCCAGCAGCCTCCGGACAGATCTGAATGAAAAACTGTTTTTT.

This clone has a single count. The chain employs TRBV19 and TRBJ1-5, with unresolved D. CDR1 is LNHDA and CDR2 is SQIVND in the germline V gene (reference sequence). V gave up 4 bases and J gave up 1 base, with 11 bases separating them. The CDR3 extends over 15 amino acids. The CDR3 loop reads CASSNFRESNQPQHF. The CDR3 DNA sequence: TGTGCCAGTAGTAATTTCCGGGAGAGCAATCAGCCCCAGCATTTT.

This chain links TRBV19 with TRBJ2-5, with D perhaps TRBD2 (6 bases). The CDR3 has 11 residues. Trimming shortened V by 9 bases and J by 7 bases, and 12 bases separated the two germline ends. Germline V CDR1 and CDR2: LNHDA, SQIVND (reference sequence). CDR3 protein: CASRLGGTQYF. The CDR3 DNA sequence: TGTGCCAGCAGATTGGGGGGGACCCAGTACTTC.

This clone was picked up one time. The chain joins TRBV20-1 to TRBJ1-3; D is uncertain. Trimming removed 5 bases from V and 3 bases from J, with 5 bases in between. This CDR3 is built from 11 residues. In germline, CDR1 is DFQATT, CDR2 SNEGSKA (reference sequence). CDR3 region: CSAPRGNTIYF. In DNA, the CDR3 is TGCAGTGCTCCCCGTGGAAACACCATATATTTT.

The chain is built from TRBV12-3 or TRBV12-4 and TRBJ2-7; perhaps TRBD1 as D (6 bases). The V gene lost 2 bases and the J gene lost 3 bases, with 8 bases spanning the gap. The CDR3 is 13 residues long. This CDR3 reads CASSLWTDYEQYF. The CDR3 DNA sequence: TGTGCCAGCAGTTTATGGACAGACTACGAGCAGTACTTC.

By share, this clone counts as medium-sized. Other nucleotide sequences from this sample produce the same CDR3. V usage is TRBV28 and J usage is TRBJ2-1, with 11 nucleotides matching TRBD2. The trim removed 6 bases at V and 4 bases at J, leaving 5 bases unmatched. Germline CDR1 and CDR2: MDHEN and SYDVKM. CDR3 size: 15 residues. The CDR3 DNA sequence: TGTGCCAGCAGCTGGACTAGCGGGCCGTACAATGAGCAGTTCTTC. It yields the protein CASSWTSGPYNEQFF.

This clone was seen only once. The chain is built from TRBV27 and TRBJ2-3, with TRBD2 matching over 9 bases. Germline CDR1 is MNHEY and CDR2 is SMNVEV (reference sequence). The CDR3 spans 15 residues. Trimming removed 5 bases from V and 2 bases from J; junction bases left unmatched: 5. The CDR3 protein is CASSPSSGDTDTQYF. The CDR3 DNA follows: TGTGCCAGCAGTCCCTCTAGCGGGGACACAGATACGCAGTATTTT.

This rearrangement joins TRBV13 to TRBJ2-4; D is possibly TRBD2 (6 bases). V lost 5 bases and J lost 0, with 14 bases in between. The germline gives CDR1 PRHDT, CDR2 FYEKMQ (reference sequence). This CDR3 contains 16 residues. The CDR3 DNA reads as TGTGCCAGCAGCGTCGGGACTGAACTAGCCAAAAACATTCAGTACTTC. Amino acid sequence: CASSVGTELAKNIQYF.

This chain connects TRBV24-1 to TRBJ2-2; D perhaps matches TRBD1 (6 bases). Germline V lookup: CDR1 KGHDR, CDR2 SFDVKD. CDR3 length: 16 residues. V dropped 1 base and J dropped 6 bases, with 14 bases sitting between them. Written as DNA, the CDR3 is TGTGCCACCAGTGATTTTTCCAGGGGTAGATCCGGGGAGCTGTTTTTT. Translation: CATSDFSRGRSGELFF.

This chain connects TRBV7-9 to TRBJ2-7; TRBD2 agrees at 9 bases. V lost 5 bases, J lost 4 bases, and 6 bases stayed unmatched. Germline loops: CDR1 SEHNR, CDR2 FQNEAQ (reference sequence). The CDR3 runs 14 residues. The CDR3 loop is CASSPSGESYEQYF. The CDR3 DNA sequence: TGTGCCAGCAGCCCTAGCGGGGAGAGTTACGAGCAGTACTTC.

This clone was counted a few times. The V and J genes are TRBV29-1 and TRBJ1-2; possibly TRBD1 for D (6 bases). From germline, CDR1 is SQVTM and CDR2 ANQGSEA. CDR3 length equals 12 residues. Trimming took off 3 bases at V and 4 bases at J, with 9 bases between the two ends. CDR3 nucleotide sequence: TGCAGCGTTGATGACAGGACCTATGGCTACACCTTC. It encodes CSVDDRTYGYTF.

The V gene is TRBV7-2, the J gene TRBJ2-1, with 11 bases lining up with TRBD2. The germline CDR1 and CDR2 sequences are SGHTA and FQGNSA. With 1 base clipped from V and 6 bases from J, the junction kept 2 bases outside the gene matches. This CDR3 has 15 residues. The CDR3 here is CASSLVAGGPNEQFF. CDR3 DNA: TGTGCCAGCAGCTTAGTAGCGGGGGGGCCCAATGAGCAGTTCTTC.

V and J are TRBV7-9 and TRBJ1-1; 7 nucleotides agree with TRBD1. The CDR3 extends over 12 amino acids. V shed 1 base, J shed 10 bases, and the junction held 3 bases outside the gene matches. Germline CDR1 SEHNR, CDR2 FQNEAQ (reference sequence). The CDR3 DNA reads TGTGCCAGCAGCTTAGAGGCAGGGGGAGCTTTCTTT. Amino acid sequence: CASSLEAGGAFF. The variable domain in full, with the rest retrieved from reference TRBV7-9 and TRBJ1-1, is DTGVSQNPRHKITKRGQNVTFRCDPISEHNRLYWYRQTLGQGPEFLTYFQNEAQLEKSRLLSDRFSAERPKGSFSTLEIQRTEQGDSAMYLCASSLEAGGAFFGQGTRLTVV.

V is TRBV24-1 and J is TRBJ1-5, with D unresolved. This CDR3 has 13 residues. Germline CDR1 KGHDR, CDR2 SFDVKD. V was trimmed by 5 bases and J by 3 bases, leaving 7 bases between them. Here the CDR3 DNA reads TGTGCCACCAGTGCGGGGTTCAATCAGCCCCAGCATTTT. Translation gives CATSAGFNQPQHF.

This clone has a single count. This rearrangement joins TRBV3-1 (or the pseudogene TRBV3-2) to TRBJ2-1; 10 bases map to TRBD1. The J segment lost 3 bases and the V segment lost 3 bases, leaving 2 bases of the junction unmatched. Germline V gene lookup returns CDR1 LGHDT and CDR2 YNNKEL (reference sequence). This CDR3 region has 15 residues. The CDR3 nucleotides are TGTGCCAGCAGCCAGTGGGACAGGGGCTACAATGAGCAGTTCTTC. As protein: CASSQWDRGYNEQFF.

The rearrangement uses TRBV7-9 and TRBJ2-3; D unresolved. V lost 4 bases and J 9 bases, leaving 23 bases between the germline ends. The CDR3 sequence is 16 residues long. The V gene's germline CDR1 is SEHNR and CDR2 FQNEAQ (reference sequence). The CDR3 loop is CASSSVESFNSWTQYF. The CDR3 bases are TGTGCCAGCAGCTCGGTCGAGAGTTTTAACAGTTGGACGCAGTATTTT.

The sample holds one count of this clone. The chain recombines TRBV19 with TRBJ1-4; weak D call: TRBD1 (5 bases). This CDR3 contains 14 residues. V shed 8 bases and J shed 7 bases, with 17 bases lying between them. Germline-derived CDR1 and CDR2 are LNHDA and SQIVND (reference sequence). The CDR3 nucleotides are TGTGCCAGTGGAGCCGGCTTGGGGGGTGAAAAACTGTTTTTT. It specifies CASGAGLGGEKLFF.

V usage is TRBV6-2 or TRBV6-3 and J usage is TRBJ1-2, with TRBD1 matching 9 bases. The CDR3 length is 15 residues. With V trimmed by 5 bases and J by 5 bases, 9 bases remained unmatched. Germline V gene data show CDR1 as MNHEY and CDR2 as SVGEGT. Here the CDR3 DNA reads TGTGCCAGCAGTCGTGGCGGGACAGGGCGGTATGGCTACACCTTC. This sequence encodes CASSRGGTGRYGYTF.

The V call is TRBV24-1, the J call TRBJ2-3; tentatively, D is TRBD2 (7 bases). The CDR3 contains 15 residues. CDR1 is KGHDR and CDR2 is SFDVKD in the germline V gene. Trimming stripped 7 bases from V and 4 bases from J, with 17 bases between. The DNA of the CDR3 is TGTGCCACCAGCCTAGGGGGGGGGCAGGCAGATACGCAGTATTTT. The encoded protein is CATSLGGGQADTQYF.